This T cell receptor (beta chain) was obtained from a study of CD8 T cells in Susac syndrome. The study's findings and limits: The CD4+ T cell repertoires from Susac syndrome exhibited no clonal expansion.

To note about this clonotype: Its antigen is still unknown.

High-throughput TCR beta sequencing covered peripheral CD8+ and CD4+ T cells. Definite or probable Susac syndrome was diagnosed using recently defined diagnostic criteria. This CDR3 has 13 residues. V lost 2 bases, J lost 9 bases, and 11 bases lay in between. CDR1 is MNHEY, CDR2 SMNVEV, per germline (reference sequence). It was with random hexamers that roughly 0.5 to 1 ug RNA was reverse transcribed. The TCR beta CDR3 was amplified by immunoSEQ multiplex PCR across 54 Vbeta, 13 Jbeta. MiXCR, run by TCRdb on the immunoSEQ multiplex PCR reads, gives a single entry per CDR3 protein. Among roughly 200,000 distinct CDR3 sequences, about 95% were seen once, and the ten largest hold 0.085% to 0.1%.

This rearrangement joins TRBV27 to TRBJ2-1; no reliable D call. The sequencing input was CD4+ T cells from PBMCs. This receptor was obtained from a human donor with Susac syndrome. CDR3 in amino acids: CASSLGSHGEQFF. As DNA, the CDR3 is TGTGCCAGCAGTTTAGGGTCCCACGGTGAGCAGTTCTTC.